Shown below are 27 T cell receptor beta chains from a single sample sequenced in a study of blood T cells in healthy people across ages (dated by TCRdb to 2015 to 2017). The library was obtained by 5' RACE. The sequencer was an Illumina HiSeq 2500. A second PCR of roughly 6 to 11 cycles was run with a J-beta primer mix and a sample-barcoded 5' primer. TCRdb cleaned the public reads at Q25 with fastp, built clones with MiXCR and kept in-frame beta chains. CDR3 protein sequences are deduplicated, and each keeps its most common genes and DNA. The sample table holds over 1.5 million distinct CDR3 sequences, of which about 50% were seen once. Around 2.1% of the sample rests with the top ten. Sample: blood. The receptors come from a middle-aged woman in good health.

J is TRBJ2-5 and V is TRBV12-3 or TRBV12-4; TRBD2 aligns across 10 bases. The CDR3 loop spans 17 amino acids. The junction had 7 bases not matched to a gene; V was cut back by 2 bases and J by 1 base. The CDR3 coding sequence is TGTGCCAGCAGTTTACGCCCCCAGCGGGGGGGCCAAGAGACCCAGTACTTC. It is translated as CASSLRPQRGGQETQYF.

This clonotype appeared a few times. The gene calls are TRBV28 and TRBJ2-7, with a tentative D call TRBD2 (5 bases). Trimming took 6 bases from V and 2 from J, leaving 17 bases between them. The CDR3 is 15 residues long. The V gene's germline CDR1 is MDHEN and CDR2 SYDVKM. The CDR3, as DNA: TGTGCCAGCAGCGACGGACTCTTTAATGCCTACGAGCAGTACTTC. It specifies CASSDGLFNAYEQYF.

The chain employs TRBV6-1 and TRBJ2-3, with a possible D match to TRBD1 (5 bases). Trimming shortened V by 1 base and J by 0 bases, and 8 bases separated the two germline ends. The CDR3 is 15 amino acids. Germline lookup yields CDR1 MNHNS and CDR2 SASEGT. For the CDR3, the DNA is TGTGCCAGCAGTGAAGGACAGCCTAGCACAGATACGCAGTATTTT. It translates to CASSEGQPSTDTQYF.

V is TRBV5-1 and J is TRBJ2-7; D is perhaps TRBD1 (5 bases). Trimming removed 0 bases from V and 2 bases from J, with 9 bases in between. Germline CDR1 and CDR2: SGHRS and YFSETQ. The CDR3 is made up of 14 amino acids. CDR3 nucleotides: TGCGCCAGCAGCTTGGGCAGGGTAGCCTACGAGCAGTACTTC. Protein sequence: CASSLGRVAYEQYF. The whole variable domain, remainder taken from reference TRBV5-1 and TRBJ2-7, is KAGVTQTPRYLIKTRGQQVTLSCSPISGHRSVSWYQQTPGQGLQFLFEYFSETQRNKGNFPGRFSGRQFSNSRSEMNVSTLELGDSALYLCASSLGRVAYEQYFGPGTRLTVT.

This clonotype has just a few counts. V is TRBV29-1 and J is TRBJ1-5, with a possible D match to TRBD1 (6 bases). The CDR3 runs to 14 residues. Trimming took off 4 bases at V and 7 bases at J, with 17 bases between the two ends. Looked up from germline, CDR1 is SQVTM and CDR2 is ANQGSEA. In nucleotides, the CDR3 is TGCAGCGTTGTGTTCTCCGGGACAACCCAGCCCCAGCATTTT. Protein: CSVVFSGTTQPQHF.

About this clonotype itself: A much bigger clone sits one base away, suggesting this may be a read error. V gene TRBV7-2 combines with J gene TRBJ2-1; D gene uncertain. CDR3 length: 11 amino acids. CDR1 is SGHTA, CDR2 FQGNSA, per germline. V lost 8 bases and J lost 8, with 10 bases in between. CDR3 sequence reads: CASESYDEQFF. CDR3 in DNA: TGTGCCAGCGAGAGTTACGATGAGCAGTTCTTC.

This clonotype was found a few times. CDR3 nucleotide sequence: TGTGCCAGCGGTCCAGGGCCGGCAGATACGCAGTATTTT. Its translation is CASGPGPADTQYF. The chain couples TRBV7-2 to TRBJ2-3; the D gene is possibly TRBD1 (5 bases). V gave up 8 bases and J gave up 4 bases, with 13 bases separating them. The CDR3 covers 13 residues. Germline CDR1 reads SGHTA; CDR2 reads FQGNSA.

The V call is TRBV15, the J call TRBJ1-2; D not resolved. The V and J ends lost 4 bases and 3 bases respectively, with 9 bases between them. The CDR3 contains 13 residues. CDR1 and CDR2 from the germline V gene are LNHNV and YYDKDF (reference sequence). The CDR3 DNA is TGTGCCACCAGCACTGAGGCGGACTATGGCTACACCTTC. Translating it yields CATSTEADYGYTF. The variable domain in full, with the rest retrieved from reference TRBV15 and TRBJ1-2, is DAMVIQNPRYQVTQFGKPVTLSCSQTLNHNVMYWYQQKSSQAPKLLFHYYDKDFNNEADTPDNFQSRRPNTSFCFLDIRSPGLGDTAMYLCATSTEADYGYTFGSGTRLTVV.

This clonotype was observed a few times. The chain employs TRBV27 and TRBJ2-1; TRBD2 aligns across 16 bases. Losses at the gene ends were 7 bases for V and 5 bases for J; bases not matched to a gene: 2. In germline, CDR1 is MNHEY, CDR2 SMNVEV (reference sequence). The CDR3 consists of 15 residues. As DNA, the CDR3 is TGTGCCAGCATGGGACTAGCGGGGGGGGACAATGAGCAGTTCTTC. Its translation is CASMGLAGGDNEQFF.

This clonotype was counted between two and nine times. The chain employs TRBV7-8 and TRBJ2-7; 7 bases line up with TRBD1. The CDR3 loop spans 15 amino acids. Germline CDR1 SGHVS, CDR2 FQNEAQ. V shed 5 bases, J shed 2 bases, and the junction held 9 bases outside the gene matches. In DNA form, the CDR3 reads TGTGCCAGCAGCGGGAGACAGGGCCAAACCTACGAGCAGTACTTC. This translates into CASSGRQGQTYEQYF.

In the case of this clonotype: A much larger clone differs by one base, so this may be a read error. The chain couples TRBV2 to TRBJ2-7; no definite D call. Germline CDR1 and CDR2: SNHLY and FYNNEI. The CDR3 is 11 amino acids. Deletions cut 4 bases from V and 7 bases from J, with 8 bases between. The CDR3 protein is CASSGSGEQYF. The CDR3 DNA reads TGTGCCAGCAGTGGAAGTGGGGAGCAGTACTTC. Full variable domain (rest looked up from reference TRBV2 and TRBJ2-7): EPEVTQTPSHQVTQMGQEVILRCVPISNHLYFYWYRQILGQKVEFLVSFYNNEISEKSEIFDDQFSVERPDGSNFTLKIRSTKLEDSAMYFCASSGSGEQYFGPGTRLTVT.

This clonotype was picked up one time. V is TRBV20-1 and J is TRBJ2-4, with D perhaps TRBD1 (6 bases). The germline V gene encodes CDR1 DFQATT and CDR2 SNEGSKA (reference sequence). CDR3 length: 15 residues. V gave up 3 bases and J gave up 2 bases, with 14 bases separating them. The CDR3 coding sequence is TGCAGTGCTAGTCGCGGACAGTCTACCAAAAACATTCAGTACTTC. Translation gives CSASRGQSTKNIQYF.

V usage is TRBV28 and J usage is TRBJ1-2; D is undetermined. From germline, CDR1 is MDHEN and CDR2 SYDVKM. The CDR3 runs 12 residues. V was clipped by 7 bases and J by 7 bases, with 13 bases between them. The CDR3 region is CASTDGSAGYTF. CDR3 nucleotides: TGTGCCAGCACCGACGGGTCTGCTGGCTACACCTTC.

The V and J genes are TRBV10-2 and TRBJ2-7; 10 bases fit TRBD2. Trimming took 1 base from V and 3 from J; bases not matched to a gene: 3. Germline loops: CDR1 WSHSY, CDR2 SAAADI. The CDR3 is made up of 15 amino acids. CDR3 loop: CASSELAGGSYEQYF. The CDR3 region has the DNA TGCGCCAGCAGTGAGTTAGCGGGGGGAAGCTACGAGCAGTACTTC.

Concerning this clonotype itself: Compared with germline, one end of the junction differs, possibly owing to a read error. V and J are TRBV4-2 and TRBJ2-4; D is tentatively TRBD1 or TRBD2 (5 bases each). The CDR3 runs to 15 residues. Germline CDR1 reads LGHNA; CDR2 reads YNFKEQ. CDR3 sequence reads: CASSQEGDVKNIRYF. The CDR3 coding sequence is TGTGCCAGCAGCCAAGAGGGGGATGTCAAAAACATTCGGTACTTC.

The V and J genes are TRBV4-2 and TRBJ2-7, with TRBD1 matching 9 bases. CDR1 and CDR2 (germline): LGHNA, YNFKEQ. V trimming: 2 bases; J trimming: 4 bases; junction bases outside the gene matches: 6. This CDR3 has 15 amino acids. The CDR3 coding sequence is TGTGCCAGCAGCCAACCTGGGACAGGGAGGTACGAGCAGTACTTC. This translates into CASSQPGTGRYEQYF.

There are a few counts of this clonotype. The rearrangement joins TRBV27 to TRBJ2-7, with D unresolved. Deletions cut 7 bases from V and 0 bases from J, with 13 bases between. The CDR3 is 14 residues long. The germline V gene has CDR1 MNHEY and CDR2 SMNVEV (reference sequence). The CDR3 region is CASKERSSSYEQYF. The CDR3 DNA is TGTGCCAGCAAAGAACGGTCGAGCTCCTACGAGCAGTACTTC.

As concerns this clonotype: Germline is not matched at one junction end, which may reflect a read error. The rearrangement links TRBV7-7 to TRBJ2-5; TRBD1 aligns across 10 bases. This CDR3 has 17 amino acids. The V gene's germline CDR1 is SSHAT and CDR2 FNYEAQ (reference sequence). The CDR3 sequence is CASTPGTGVRSGDEQYF. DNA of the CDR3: TGTGCTAGCACCCCGGGGACAGGGGTGAGGAGCGGGGATGAGCAGTACTTC.

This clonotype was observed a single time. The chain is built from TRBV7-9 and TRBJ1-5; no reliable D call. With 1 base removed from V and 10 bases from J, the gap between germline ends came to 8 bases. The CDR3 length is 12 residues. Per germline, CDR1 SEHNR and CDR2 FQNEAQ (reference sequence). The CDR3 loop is CASSLDRTPQHF. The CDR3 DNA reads TGTGCCAGCAGCTTAGATAGAACTCCCCAGCATTTT.

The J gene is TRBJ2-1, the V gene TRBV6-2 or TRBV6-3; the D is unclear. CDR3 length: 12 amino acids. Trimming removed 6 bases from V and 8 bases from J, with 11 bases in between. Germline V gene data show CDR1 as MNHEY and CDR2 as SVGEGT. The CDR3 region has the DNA TGTGCCAGCAGCCAAATTTACTATGAGCAGTTCTTC. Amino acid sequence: CASSQIYYEQFF.

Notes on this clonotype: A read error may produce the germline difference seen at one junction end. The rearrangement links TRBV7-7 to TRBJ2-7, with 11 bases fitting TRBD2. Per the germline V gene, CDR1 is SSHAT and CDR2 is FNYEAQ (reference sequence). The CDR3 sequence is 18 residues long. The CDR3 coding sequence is TGTGCTAGCAGCTTGACTAGCGGGGTACCGAGCTCCTACAATGAGCAGTACTTC. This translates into CASSLTSGVPSSYNEQYF.

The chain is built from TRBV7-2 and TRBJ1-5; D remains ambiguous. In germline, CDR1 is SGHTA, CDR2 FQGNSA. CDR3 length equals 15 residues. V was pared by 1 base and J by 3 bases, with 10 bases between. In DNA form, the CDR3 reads TGTGCCAGCAGCTTAGGGGATAGTTTCAATCAGCCCCAGCATTTT. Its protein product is CASSLGDSFNQPQHF. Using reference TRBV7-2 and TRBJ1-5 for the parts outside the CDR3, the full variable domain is GAGVSQSPSNKVTEKGKDVELRCDPISGHTALYWYRQSLGQGLEFLIYFQGNSAPDKSGLPSDRFSAERTGGSVSTLTIQRTQQEDSAVYLCASSLGDSFNQPQHFGDGTRLSIL.

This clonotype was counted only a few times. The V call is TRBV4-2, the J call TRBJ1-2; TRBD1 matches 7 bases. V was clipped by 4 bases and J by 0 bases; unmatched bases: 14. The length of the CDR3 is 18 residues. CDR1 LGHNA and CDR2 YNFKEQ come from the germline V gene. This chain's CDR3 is CASSLARDSAFPNYGYTF. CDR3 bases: TGTGCCAGCAGCCTCGCCCGGGACAGCGCTTTCCCTAACTATGGCTACACCTTC.

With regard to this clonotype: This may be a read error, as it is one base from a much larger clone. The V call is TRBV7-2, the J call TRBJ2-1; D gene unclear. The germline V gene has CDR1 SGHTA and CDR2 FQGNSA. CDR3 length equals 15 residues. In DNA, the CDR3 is TGTGCCAGCAGCTTAGCCTACGGGTCCTACGATGAGCAGTTCTTC. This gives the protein CASSLAYGSYDEQFF. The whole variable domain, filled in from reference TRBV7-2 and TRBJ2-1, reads GAGVSQSPSNKVTEKGKDVELRCDPISGHTALYWYRQSLGQGLEFLIYFQGNSAPDKSGLPSDRFSAERTGGSVSTLTIQRTQQEDSAVYLCASSLAYGSYDEQFFGPGTRLTVL.

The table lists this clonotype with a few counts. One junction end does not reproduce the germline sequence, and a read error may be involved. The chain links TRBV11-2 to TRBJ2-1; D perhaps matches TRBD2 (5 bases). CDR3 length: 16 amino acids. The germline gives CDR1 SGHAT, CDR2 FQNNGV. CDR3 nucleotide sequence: TGTGCCAGCAGCTTAGTAGAGGCTAGCTCCCACAATGAGCAGTTCTTC. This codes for CASSLVEASSHNEQFF.

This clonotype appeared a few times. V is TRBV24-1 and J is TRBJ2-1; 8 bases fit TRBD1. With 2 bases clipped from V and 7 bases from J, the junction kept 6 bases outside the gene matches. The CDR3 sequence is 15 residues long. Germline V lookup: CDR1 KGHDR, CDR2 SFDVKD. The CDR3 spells CATSDSRGQVNEQFF. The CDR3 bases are TGTGCCACCAGTGATTCCAGGGGGCAGGTTAATGAGCAGTTCTTC.

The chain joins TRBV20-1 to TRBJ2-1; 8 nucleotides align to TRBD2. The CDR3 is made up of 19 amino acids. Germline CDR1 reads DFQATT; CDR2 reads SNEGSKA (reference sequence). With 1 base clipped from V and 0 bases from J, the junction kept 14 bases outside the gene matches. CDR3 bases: TGCAGTGCTAGAGGGCTGGCGGGGGGTCCTTACCGCTCCTACAATGAGCAGTTCTTC. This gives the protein CSARGLAGGPYRSYNEQFF.